The rows below give T cell receptor beta chains drawn from one sample of a study of Tregs in tolerant kidney transplant recipients. Using immunoSEQ multiplex PCR, the repertoire was profiled, and TCRdb retains in-frame clones only, with some absent. The table has several thousand clones, approximately 83% seen once. The material sequenced was Tregs from blood, taken before the transplant. Receptor source: a human donor who received a combined kidney and bone marrow transplant. Each CDR3 is given with its conserved first and last residue. A D gene is named only where the DNA matches it firmly. A row's size may be missing; if present it is once, few, many or a size class.

TRBV19	TRBD2	NA	14	TRBJ2-3	CASSSGRLGDTQYF	TGTGCCAGTAGTAGCGGGAGGCTGGGAGATACGCAGTATTTT
TRBV6-6	NA	NA	16	TRBJ2-3	CASSRDLGRGTDTQYF	TGTGCCAGCAGTAGGGATTTGGGGCGCGGCACAGATACGCAGTATTTT
TRBV19	TRBD1	NA	14	TRBJ1-1	CASENRGQLTEAFF	TGTGCCAGTGAGAATAGGGGGCAGCTCACTGAAGCTTTCTTT
TRBV10-3	NA	NA	13	TRBJ2-3	CAITDGLTDTQYF	TGTGCCATCACCGACGGACTCACAGATACGCAGTATTTT
TRBV19	TRBD2	NA	15	TRBJ2-7	CASSKRTSGSLEQYF	TGTGCCAGTAGTAAAAGGACTAGCGGTTCCCTCGAGCAGTACTTC
TRBV11-2	TRBD2	NA	15	TRBJ2-1	CASSSLGLAANEQFF	TGTGCCAGCAGCTCTCTAGGACTAGCGGCCAATGAGCAGTTCTTC
TRBV30	NA	NA	15	TRBJ1-1	CAWSVRGGRNTEAFF	TGTGCCTGGAGTGTACGCGGGGGAAGAAACACTGAAGCTTTCTTT
TRBV2	NA	NA	13	TRBJ2-5	CASSGNFQETQYF	TGTGCCAGCAGTGGTAATTTCCAAGAGACCCAGTACTTC
TRBV5-1	TRBD2	once	14	TRBJ2-1	CASSRAGAYNEQFF	TGCGCCAGCAGTAGAGCGGGAGCTTACAATGAGCAGTTCTTC
TRBV18	TRBD2	NA	18	TRBJ2-7	CASSPPKRPGTRSDEQYF	TGTGCCAGCTCACCCCCCAAAAGACCAGGGACTAGATCGGACGAGCAGTACTTC
TRBV7-9	NA	NA	14	TRBJ2-1	CASERQRAYNEQFF	TGTGCCAGCGAGAGGCAGCGGGCCTACAATGAGCAGTTCTTC
TRBV18	NA	NA	16	TRBJ1-5	CASSPETYSNQQPQHF	TGTGCCAGCTCACCAGAAACTTATAGCAATCAGCAGCCCCAGCATTTT
TRBV11-2	NA	NA	14	TRBJ2-3	CASSLWTDTDTQYF	TGTGCCAGCAGCCTCTGGACTGACACAGATACGCAGTATTTT
TRBV19	NA	NA	13	TRBJ2-7	CASSKQVSYEQYF	TGTGCCAGTAGTAAACAGGTCTCCTACGAGCAGTACTTC
TRBV19	NA	NA	16	TRBJ2-2	CASCLRDIWDTGELFF	TGTGCCAGTTGCCTACGGGACATATGGGACACCGGGGAGCTGTTTTTT
TRBV6-5	TRBD2	NA	15	TRBJ2-7	CASSYRTSGAYEQYF	TGTGCCAGCAGTTATAGGACTAGCGGCGCCTACGAGCAGTACTTC
TRBV2	NA	NA	17	TRBJ2-2	CASRHTTTGKNAGELFF	TGTGCCAGCAGACACACAACGACAGGCAAAAACGCCGGGGAGCTGTTTTTT
TRBV2	NA	once	12	TRBJ2-1	CASSPVALEQFF	TGTGCCAGCAGTCCCGTGGCTCTCGAGCAGTTCTTC
TRBV4-1	TRBD2	NA	17	TRBJ2-2	CASSQGTTSGLTGELFF	TGCGCCAGCAGCCAAGGAACGACTAGCGGGCTTACCGGGGAGCTGTTTTTT
TRBV27	TRBD2	NA	17	TRBJ2-3	CASSLLAGTPSTDTQYF	TGTGCCAGCAGTTTGCTAGCGGGTACACCTAGCACAGATACGCAGTATTTT
TRBV4-1	NA	NA	14	TRBJ1-2	CASSPLTGAGGYTF	TGCGCCAGCAGCCCTTTGACTGGGGCGGGAGGCTACACCTTC
TRBV6-6	TRBD2	NA	16	TRBJ2-3	CASSPLAGEGSDTQYF	TGTGCCAGCAGCCCGCTAGCGGGAGAAGGTTCAGATACGCAGTATTTT
TRBV18	TRBD1	NA	14	TRBJ2-7	CASSPPGTGDEQYF	TGTGCCAGCTCACCACCCGGGACAGGGGACGAGCAGTACTTC
TRBV18	TRBD2	NA	14	TRBJ2-7	CASSPGLAGRHLFF	TGTGCCAGCTCACCGGGACTAGCGGGGCGGCACCTCTTCTTC
TRBV6-1	TRBD2	NA	14	TRBJ2-3	CASSTTSVTDTQYF	TGTGCCAGCAGTACGACTAGCGTGACAGATACGCAGTATTTT
TRBV2	TRBD2	NA	15	TRBJ2-7	CASSEAGLATYEQYF	TGTGCCAGCAGTGAAGCGGGACTAGCAACCTACGAGCAGTACTTC
TRBV20-1	NA	NA	10	TRBJ2-7	CSASKYEQYF	TGCAGTGCTAGTAAATACGAGCAGTACTTC
TRBV7-2	TRBD1	NA	17	TRBJ1-3	CASSSGPPGQGGNTIYF	TGTGCCAGCAGCTCGGGCCCACCGGGACAGGGTGGAAACACCATATATTTT
TRBV28	TRBD1	NA	16	TRBJ1-3	CASSFRGQGGGNTIYF	TGTGCCAGCAGTTTTAGAGGACAGGGCGGTGGAAACACCATATATTTT
TRBV2	NA	NA	15	TRBJ2-3	CASSESRLVADTQYF	TGTGCCAGCAGTGAATCCCGGCTAGTAGCAGATACGCAGTATTTT
TRBV7-2	TRBD2	NA	15	TRBJ2-7	CASSLSPSGRNEQYF	TGTGCCAGCAGCTTATCTCCTAGCGGGAGGAACGAGCAGTACTTC
TRBV10-3	NA	NA	14	TRBJ1-1	CAIRTGLSNTEAFF	TGTGCCATCAGGACCGGACTCTCGAACACTGAAGCTTTCTTT
TRBV28	TRBD2	NA	13	TRBJ2-7	CASRASGRYEQYF	TGTGCCAGCAGGGCTAGCGGGAGGTACGAGCAGTACTTC
TRBV5-1	NA	NA	15	TRBJ2-7	CASSLDRTVPYEQYF	TGCGCCAGCAGCTTGGACAGGACAGTACCCTACGAGCAGTACTTC
TRBV20-1	TRBD1	NA	11	TRBJ1-5	CSARRGDRDHF	TGCAGTGCTAGACGGGGGGACAGGGATCATTTT
TRBV19	NA	NA	15	TRBJ2-2	CASSITTGSPGELFF	TGTGCCAGTAGTATAACCACAGGGTCACCCGGGGAGCTGTTTTTT
TRBV6-1	NA	NA	15	TRBJ2-2	CASSRQAPYTGELFF	TGTGCCAGCAGCAGACAGGCCCCATACACCGGGGAGCTGTTTTTT
TRBV7-3	TRBD1	NA	15	TRBJ2-2	CASSTGDRVTGELFF	TGTGCCAGCAGCACCGGAGACAGGGTCACCGGGGAGCTGTTTTTT
TRBV5-8	TRBD1	NA	14	TRBJ2-7	CASSLRDRIYEQYF	TGTGCCAGCAGCTTGCGGGACAGGATCTACGAGCAGTACTTC
TRBV9	TRBD2	NA	15	TRBJ2-5	CASSVGGRAGETQYF	TGTGCCAGCAGCGTAGGCGGGAGGGCCGGAGAGACCCAGTACTTC
TRBV27	NA	NA	16	TRBJ1-4	CASSSLQGIGEEKLFF	TGTGCCAGCAGTTCCCTTCAGGGGATTGGGGAGGAAAAACTGTTTTTT
TRBV28	NA	NA	13	TRBJ2-1	CASSQTVLNEQFF	TGTGCCAGCAGCCAGACAGTGCTCAATGAGCAGTTCTTC
TRBV6-1	TRBD1	NA	14	TRBJ1-2	CASFFTGGNYGYTF	TGTGCCAGCTTTTTTACAGGGGGCAACTATGGCTACACCTTC
TRBV2	NA	NA	19	TRBJ2-7	CASSEAGIYSPLSSYEQYF	TGTGCCAGCAGTGAAGCCGGGATCTACAGTCCTCTAAGCTCCTACGAGCAGTACTTC
TRBV19	TRBD1	once	14	TRBJ1-4	CASSTGGLNEKLFF	TGTGCCAGTAGTACAGGGGGGCTTAATGAAAAACTGTTTTTT
TRBV4-1	TRBD2	NA	16	TRBJ2-3	CASSPHGAGAGDTQYF	TGCGCCAGCAGCCCCCACGGGGCGGGAGCGGGAGATACGCAGTATTTT